A single T cell receptor (beta chain) is shown here with its context. The entry originates in a study of blood T cell repertoires in COVID-19. About the study: Sites in the United States, Italy and Spain provided acute and convalescent COVID-19 samples. Nucleic acid was either cDNA or gDNA, and it came from T cells, B-cell-depleted T cells, or PBMCs.

Germline CDR1 is MNHNS and CDR2 is SASEGT. V lost 0 bases and J lost 4, with 7 bases in between. This CDR3 spans 13 amino acids. Methods used by the authors: Amplification with reference gene primers provided the estimates of nucleated cell counts. Only in-frame clones appear in the TCRdb table, and some are missing; sequencing was by immunoSEQ multiplex PCR. The V and J calls and clone size are taken from that table; D and trimming were inferred from the DNA. The sample includes under 200,000 clones, more than 70% of them seen just once. The sample comprised peripheral blood. The rearrangement links TRBV6-1 to TRBJ2-7; D is unclear. This clonotype originated in a middle-aged man with active or convalescent COVID-19. CDR3 sequence (DNA): TGTGCCAGCAGTGAAGCGAACTATTACGAGCAGTACTTC. Translating gives CASSEANYYEQYF.